This T cell receptor beta chain was recorded in a study of naive and memory T cell subsets (dated by TCRdb to 2016 to 2017). Study-level background: Sorted naive and memory T cell subsets from peripheral blood were analyzed in the study using a UMI-based, open-source pipeline for TCR alpha and beta sequencing. The functional CMV T cell responses agreed completely with IgG serology results. RNA was DNase-treated and reverse transcribed with TCR constant-region primers, mostly using SuperScript III.

In the case of this clonotype: Its antigen remains undetermined. Per-base quality was not reported, and no clone a single base away is much larger than it.

The method behind the library was UMI-ligation and nested PCR. The beta constant-region primer was an equimolar mix of two oligonucleotides covering both TRBC1 and TRBC2. A single-stranded oligonucleotide carrying the SP2 primer and a 12-nucleotide UMI was ligated to the 3' end of the cDNA by T4 RNA ligase 1. The ligated cDNA went through four rounds of PCR with nested alpha and beta constant-region primers together with the SP2 primer. Incubation of the ligation reaction was carried out at 16 degrees C for about 18-25 hours. To avoid over-amplification, PCR2 was usually performed as a SYBR Green qPCR and halted once a predetermined threshold was reached. All purifications after the first were performed with Agencourt AMPure XP magnetic beads. Libraries were quantified by Qubit and checked on a TapeStation, where a main peak was expected near 650 bp. Sequencing of the pooled libraries was done on an Illumina MiSeq using v2 2x251 paired-end kits, which typically yielded roughly 1-2.1 million reads per sample. Each sample's library went into the pool at roughly 4.4 nM, and roughly 4.5-8% PhiX was added to help with cluster recognition. In the authors' own workflow: Using tag matching that tolerated one base-pair mismatch, Decombinator assigned V and J genes to FASTQ reads that had been processed by Demultiplexor. Collapsinator used UMIs to correct both sequencing errors and frequency errors arising from PCR heterogeneity. TCRs were translated and CDR3s were extracted from the conserved cysteine to the FGXG phenylalanine by CDR3Translator, with non-productive sequences being flagged. Gini, Shannon entropy and inverse Simpson indices were computed after subsampling the repertoires to the same number of UMI-defined TCRs. Within the linear range, a power law was fitted by maximum likelihood to the distributions of clonotype abundance. On one naive CD8 sample, the pipeline and MIGEC gave similar UMI counts, unique TCR numbers and clonal distributions. The repertoires were searched for 7,000 to 8,000 CMV-associated CDR3 sequences that had been compiled from VDJdb and a published dataset. The public reads were reprocessed in TCRdb via fastp at Q25 and MiXCR, keeping in-frame beta chains. For every CDR3 protein sequence, its rows merge into one entry that carries the most common genes and DNA. The authors' filters were not applied to this entry. The sample data list about 80,000 distinct CDR3 sequences, and about an eighth of these were observed just once. The top ten hold about 0.9% of the sample.

Overall study outcomes, separate from this receptor: The abundance of TCRs followed a power law with an exponent that differed between naive and memory subsets yet stayed consistent across the three individuals. After error correction, over 90% of naive TCR sequences appeared only once, giving much steeper abundance distributions than memory subsets. The repertoire findings for the naive and memory subsets could not be validated against a ground truth, as none was available. RNA-based TCR counts may be affected by expression changes linked to T cell activation and differentiation. Clonotypes were defined as single alpha or beta chain sequences, not paired alpha/beta receptors. In both CD4 and CD8 cells, the Gini index increased while Shannon and inverse Simpson diversity decreased from naive through CM, EM and EMRA.

Trimming costs V 0 bases and J 3 bases, and their ends lie 12 bases apart. Sequences DFQATT (CDR1) and SNEGSKA (CDR2) are obtained from the germline V gene (reference sequence). The CDR3 runs 15 residues from the cysteine to the phenylalanine. Only the CDR3 region is kept as DNA, spanning 45 bases read in frame from base 1. Separate amplification of TCR alpha and beta chain libraries was performed from the second PCR step onward. Donor CMV status was determined by IFNgamma production from CD4+ T cells after overnight stimulation of fresh PBMCs with CMV viral lysate. CD4 T cells were positively selected using Miltenyi beads, after which CD8 T cells were positively selected from the CD4-negative fraction. After staining for CD3, CD4, CD8, CD45RA, CD27 and a live/dead dye, cells were sorted on a BD Aria II into four subsets based on CD45RA and CD27. Blood was obtained from a few healthy volunteers, and the blood from each volunteer was fractionated into CD4 and CD8 T cells and subsequently into four differentiation subsets. Around 120 ml of peripheral blood was drawn per donor, and PBMC were isolated by Ficoll-Paque PLUS density-gradient centrifugation. The sorted cells were lysed in RLT buffer, after which RNA was extracted using a Qiagen RNeasy kit and kept at -80 degrees C.

Input material: central memory CD4+ T cells from blood. Sample cell subset or site, as interpreted from the label and publication: central memory, CD45RA- CD27+. The V and J genes are TRBV20-1 and TRBJ2-1, with a weak D call of TRBD1 (5 bases match). This clonotype was sampled from a human donor in good health. For the CDR3, the sequence is CSARDLGQSYNEQFF. The nucleotides read TGCAGTGCTAGAGATCTGGGGCAGAGCTACAATGAGCAGTTCTTC.